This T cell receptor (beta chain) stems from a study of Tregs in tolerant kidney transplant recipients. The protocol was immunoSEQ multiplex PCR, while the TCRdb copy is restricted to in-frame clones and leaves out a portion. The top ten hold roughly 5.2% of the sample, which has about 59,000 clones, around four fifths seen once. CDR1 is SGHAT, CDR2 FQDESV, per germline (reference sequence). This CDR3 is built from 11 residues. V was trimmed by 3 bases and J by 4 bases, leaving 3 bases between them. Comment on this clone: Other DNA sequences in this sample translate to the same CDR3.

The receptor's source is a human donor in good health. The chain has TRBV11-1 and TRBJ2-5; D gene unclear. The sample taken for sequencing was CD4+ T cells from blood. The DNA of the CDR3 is TGTGCCAGCAGCTTGGGAGAGACCCAGTACTTC. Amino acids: CASSLGETQYF.